The rows below give T cell receptor beta chains drawn from one sample of a study of T cells in Graves' hyperthyroidism and ophthalmopathy. TCRdb re-called the multiplex PCR reads with MiXCR, one entry per CDR3 protein. The profile shows some 720,000 distinct CDR3 sequences, 16% of them singletons. Specimen: blood. The receptor source for this set is a young man with Graves' hyperthyroidism. Each CDR3 is given with its conserved first and last residue. D genes are given only for firm matches. Size is stated for part of the rows, as once, few or many counts, or as a class when the clone is expanded.

- TRBJ2-2 few TRBV7-9 TGTGCCAGCAGCCCGGAGGTTTACGGGGAGCTGTTTTTT CASSPEVYGELFF
TRBD1 TRBJ1-5 many TRBV6-2/TRBV6-3 TGTGCCAGCAGTTACTCACCTGGGACAGGGGATAATCAGCCCCAGCATTTT CASSYSPGTGDNQPQHF
- TRBJ2-1 many TRBV20-1 TGCAGTGCTAGACCGCTAACCTACAATGAGCAGTTCTTC CSARPLTYNEQFF
- TRBJ2-7 - TRBV10-3 TGTGCCATCGGGAAAGGAGGACAGAGCTACGAGCAGTACTTC CAIGKGGQSYEQYF
TRBD2 TRBJ2-1 - TRBV24-1 TGTGCCACCAGTGATAACGGTCGGGGGGTTAATGAGCAGTTCTTC CATSDNGRGVNEQFF
- TRBJ2-7 few TRBV20-1 TGCAGTGCTAGCGAGGGTGGTCCCTACGAGCAGTACTTC CSASEGGPYEQYF
- TRBJ2-3 many TRBV7-9 TGTGCCAGCAGCTCGTGGAGTAGCGGCGATACGCAGTATTTT CASSSWSSGDTQYF
TRBD1 TRBJ1-1 - TRBV20-1 TGCAGTGCCCGGGGACAGGATGACACTGAAGCTTTCTTT CSARGQDDTEAFF
TRBD1 TRBJ2-5 many TRBV29-1 TGCAGCGTTGTCGGGACAGCCTTAGGCGAGACCCAGTACTTC CSVVGTALGETQYF
TRBD1 TRBJ1-5 many TRBV28 TGTGCCAGCAGTCCACCGGGACAGGGCAATCAGCCCCAGCATTTT CASSPPGQGNQPQHF
- TRBJ2-7 - TRBV7-9 TGTGCCAGCCTGCCACGGGAGTCCAGCTACGAGCAGTACTTC CASLPRESSYEQYF
TRBD2 TRBJ2-2 - TRBV27 TGTGCCAGCAGTTTGAGTCTAGCGGGAGCTACCGGGGAGCTGTTTTTT CASSLSLAGATGELFF
- TRBJ2-7 - TRBV5-1 TGCGCCAGCAGACCCGCAGAAATTGGGACCGGGGAGCAGTACTTC CASRPAEIGTGEQYF
- TRBJ1-3 - TRBV4-2 TGTGCCAGCAGCCAAGTCTCGGGGGGAGGATCTGGAAACACCATATATTTT CASSQVSGGGSGNTIYF
TRBD2 TRBJ2-7 many TRBV28 TGTGCCAGCAGTTTATCCGTACTAGCGGGGATATACGAGCAGTACTTC CASSLSVLAGIYEQYF
TRBD2 TRBJ2-7 many TRBV15 TGTGCCACCAGCAGAGATGGTGTGTACCTAGCGGGACATCTTTACGAGCAGTACTTC CATSRDGVYLAGHLYEQYF
TRBD1 TRBJ1-4 - TRBV4-1 TGCGCCAGCAGCCAGGGCCCGGGACAGGGGGCGCAGAATAATGAAAAACTGTTTTTT CASSQGPGQGAQNNEKLFF
- TRBJ2-7 many TRBV27 TGTGCCAGCAGTTTAATCTGGGGGAACGAGCAGTACTTC CASSLIWGNEQYF
- TRBJ2-1 few TRBV9 TGTGCCAGCAGCGCCCAGGGGACTCCGGGGGTGGATGAGCAGTTCTTC CASSAQGTPGVDEQFF
- TRBJ2-3 - TRBV7-3 TGTGCCAGCAGCTTATCGGCAGGGTTGACAGATACGCAGTATTTT CASSLSAGLTDTQYF
- TRBJ2-7 - TRBV4-1 TGCGCCAGCAGCCAGAGGGCCACTGATTCCTACGAGCAGTACTTC CASSQRATDSYEQYF
- TRBJ1-2 - TRBV30 TGTGCCTGGAGTCGACAGCAATCTAACTATGGCTACACCTTC CAWSRQQSNYGYTF
TRBD1 TRBJ1-4 - TRBV7-2 TGTGCCAGCAGCGAAAGGGCCGGGACAGAAAATGAAAAACTGTTTTTT CASSERAGTENEKLFF
TRBD1 TRBJ1-4 few TRBV18 TGTGCCAGCTCTCCTGACAGCGGACAGGGGTTAGGAAAACTGTTTTTT CASSPDSGQGLGKLFF
TRBD1 TRBJ2-2 few TRBV6-2/TRBV6-3 TGTGCCAGCACCCCCTTCCGGGACAGGGCGCGCACCGGGGAGCTGTTTTTT CASTPFRDRARTGELFF
- TRBJ2-1 - TRBV12-3/TRBV12-4 TGTGCCAGCCTCGCAGAGGGCTTCTACAATGAGCAGTTCTTC CASLAEGFYNEQFF
- TRBJ1-1 few TRBV6-9 TGTGCCAGCAGTTACGGTGGGCGGCGGGACACTGAAGCTTTCTTT CASSYGGRRDTEAFF
TRBD2 TRBJ2-1 many TRBV20-1 TGCAGTGCCCCGACTAGCGGGAGGGCCGACTTTGAGCAGTTCTTC CSAPTSGRADFEQFF
- TRBJ2-1 many TRBV28 TGTGCCAGCAGTAACCTCCAGGGGTACAATGAGCAGTTCTTC CASSNLQGYNEQFF
- TRBJ2-7 many TRBV11-2 TGTGCCAGCAGCCCAGGGACTTCCGCCTACGAGCAGTACTTC CASSPGTSAYEQYF
- TRBJ1-1 many TRBV2 TGTGCCAGCAGTGGTCAGTATTTGAACACTGAAGCTTTCTTT CASSGQYLNTEAFF
- TRBJ2-7 - TRBV6-1 TGTGCCAGCAGTTCCATTCGCGGGACGCGGTACGAGCAGTACTTC CASSSIRGTRYEQYF